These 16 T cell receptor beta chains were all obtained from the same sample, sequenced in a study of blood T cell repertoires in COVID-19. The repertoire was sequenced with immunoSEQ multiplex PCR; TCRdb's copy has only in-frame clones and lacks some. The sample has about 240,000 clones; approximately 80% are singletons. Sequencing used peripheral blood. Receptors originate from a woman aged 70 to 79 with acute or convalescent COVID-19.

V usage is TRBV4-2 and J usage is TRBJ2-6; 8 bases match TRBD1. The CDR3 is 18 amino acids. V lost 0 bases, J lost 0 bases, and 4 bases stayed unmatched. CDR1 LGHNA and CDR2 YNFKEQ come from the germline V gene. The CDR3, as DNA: TGTGCCAGCAGCCAAGACGGACAGGGTAGCTCTGGGGCCAACGTCCTGACTTTC. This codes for CASSQDGQGSSGANVLTF.

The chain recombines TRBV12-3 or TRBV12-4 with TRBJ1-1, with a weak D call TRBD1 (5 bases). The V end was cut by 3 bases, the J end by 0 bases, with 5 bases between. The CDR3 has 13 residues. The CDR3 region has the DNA TGTGCCAGCAGTTTGACAGTGAACACTGAAGCTTTCTTT. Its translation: CASSLTVNTEAFF.

The CDR3 sequence: CASNWGLNQPQHF. The CDR3 DNA sequence: TGTGCCAGCAACTGGGGACTCAATCAGCCCCAGCATTTT. V gene TRBV12-3 or TRBV12-4 combines with J gene TRBJ1-5, with D tentatively TRBD1 (5 bases). CDR3 length: 13 amino acids. Trimming pared 7 bases from V and 3 bases from J, leaving 10 bases between.

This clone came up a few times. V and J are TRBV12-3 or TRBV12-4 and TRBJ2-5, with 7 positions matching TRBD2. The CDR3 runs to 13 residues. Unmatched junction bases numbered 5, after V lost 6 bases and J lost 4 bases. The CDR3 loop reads CASSGGYTETQYF. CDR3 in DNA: TGTGCCAGCAGCGGGGGGTACACAGAGACCCAGTACTTC.

The CDR3 region has the DNA TGTGCCAGCAGTCCAAACCTCGGACAGGAGGAATCCTACGAGCAGTACTTC. This gives the protein CASSPNLGQEESYEQYF. This rearrangement joins TRBV28 to TRBJ2-7, with 7 bases fitting TRBD1. There are 17 residues in the CDR3. After removal of 5 bases from V and 1 base from J, the junction contained 14 bases not matched to a gene. Germline-derived CDR1 and CDR2 are MDHEN and SYDVKM. The whole variable domain, filled in from reference TRBV28 and TRBJ2-7, reads DVKVTQSSRYLVKRTGEKVFLECVQDMDHENMFWYRQDPGLGLRLIYFSYDVKMKEKGDIPEGYSVSREKKERFSLILESASTNQTSMYLCASSPNLGQEESYEQYFGPGTRLTVT.

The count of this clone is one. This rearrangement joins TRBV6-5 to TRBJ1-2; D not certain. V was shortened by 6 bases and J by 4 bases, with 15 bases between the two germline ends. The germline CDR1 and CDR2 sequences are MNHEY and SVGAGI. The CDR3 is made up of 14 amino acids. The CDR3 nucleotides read TGTGCCAGCAGGATGGGAGGGTATAGCTATGGCTACACCTTC. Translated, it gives CASRMGGYSYGYTF.

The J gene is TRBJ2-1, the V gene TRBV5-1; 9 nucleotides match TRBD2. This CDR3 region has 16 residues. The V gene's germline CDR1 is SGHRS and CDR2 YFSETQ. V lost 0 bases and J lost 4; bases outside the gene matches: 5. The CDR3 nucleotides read TGCGCCAGCAGCTTGGGGGATAGCGGGGGTTACAATGAGCAGTTCTTC. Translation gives CASSLGDSGGYNEQFF.

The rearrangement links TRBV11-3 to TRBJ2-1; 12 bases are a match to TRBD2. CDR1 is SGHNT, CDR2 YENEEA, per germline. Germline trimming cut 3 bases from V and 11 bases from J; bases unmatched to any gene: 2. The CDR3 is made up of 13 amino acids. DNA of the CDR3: TGTGCCAGCAGCTTCACTAGCGGGGGGAAGCAGTTCTTC. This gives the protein CASSFTSGGKQFF.

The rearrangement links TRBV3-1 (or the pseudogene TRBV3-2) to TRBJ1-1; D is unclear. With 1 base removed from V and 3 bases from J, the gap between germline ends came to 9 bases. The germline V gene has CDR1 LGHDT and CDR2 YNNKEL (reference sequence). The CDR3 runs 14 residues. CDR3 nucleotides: TGTGCCAGCAGCCAAGCGGGAGCTTACACTGAAGCTTTCTTT. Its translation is CASSQAGAYTEAFF.

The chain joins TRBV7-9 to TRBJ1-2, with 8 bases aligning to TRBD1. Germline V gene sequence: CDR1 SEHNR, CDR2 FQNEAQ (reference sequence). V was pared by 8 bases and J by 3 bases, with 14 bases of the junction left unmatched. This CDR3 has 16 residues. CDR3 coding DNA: TGTGCCAGCTCATTGGGACAGGCTGCCCTAGACTATGGCTACACCTTC. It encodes CASSLGQAALDYGYTF.

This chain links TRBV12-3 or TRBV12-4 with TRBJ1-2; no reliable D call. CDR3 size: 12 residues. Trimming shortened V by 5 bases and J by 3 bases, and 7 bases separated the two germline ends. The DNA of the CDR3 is TGTGCCAGCAGTCCCCGGTACTATGGCTACACCTTC. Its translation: CASSPRYYGYTF.

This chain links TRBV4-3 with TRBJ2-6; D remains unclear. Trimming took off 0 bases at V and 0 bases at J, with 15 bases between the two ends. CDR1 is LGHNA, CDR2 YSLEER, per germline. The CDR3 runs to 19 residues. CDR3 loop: CASSQERLPNPSGANVLTF. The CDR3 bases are TGCGCCAGCAGCCAAGAGAGGTTGCCCAACCCCTCTGGGGCCAACGTCCTGACTTTC.

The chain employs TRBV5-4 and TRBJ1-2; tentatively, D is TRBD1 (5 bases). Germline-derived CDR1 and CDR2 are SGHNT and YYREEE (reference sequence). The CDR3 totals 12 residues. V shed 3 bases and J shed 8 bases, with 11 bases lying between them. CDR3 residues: CASSSTEEGYTF. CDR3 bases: TGTGCCAGCAGCTCGACAGAGGAAGGCTACACCTTC.

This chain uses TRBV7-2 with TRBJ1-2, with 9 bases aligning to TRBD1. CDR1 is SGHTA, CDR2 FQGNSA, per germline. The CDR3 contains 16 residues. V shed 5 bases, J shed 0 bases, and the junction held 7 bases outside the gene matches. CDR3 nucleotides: TGTGCCAGCAGCAGCGATGACAGGGGGACTAACTATGGCTACACCTTC. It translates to CASSSDDRGTNYGYTF.

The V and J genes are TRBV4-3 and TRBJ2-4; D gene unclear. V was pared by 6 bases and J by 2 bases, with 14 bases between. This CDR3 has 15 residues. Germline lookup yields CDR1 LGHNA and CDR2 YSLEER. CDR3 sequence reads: CASSAGLRTKNIQYF. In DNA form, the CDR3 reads TGCGCCAGCAGTGCAGGTCTCAGGACCAAAAACATTCAGTACTTC.

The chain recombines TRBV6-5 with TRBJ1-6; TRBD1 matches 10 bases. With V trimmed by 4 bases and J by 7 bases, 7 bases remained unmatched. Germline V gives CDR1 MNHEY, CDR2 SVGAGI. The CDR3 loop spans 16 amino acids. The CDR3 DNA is TGTGCCAGCAGTTCCCCGGGACAGGGGAAGAATTCACCCCTCCACTTT. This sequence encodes CASSSPGQGKNSPLHF.